This T cell receptor beta chain was sequenced for a study of blood T cell repertoires in COVID-19. Overall study context: COVID-19 samples, acute and convalescent, were from the United States, Italy and Spain. T cells, B-cell-depleted T cells, or PBMCs supplied cDNA or gDNA.

Original processing methods: Using reference gene primer amplification, nucleated cell counts were estimated. Assay used: immunoSEQ multiplex PCR; TCRdb lists only in-frame clones, some missing. D and trimming come from the DNA, and the V and J calls and clone size come from that table. Of some 190,000 clones in the sample, roughly 84% are singletons; the top ten hold 4.9%. Material: peripheral blood. This clonotype originated in a woman older than 75 with acute or convalescent COVID-19.

CDR3 sequence reads: CAISESGHYEQYF. The CDR3 coding sequence is TGTGCCATCAGTGAGTCGGGCCACTACGAGCAGTACTTC. The gene calls are TRBV10-3 and TRBJ2-7, with D unresolved. The CDR3 is made up of 13 amino acids. CDR1 ENHRY and CDR2 SYGVKD come from the germline V gene. Trimming left V 0 bases short and J 3 bases short, with 6 bases between.